These 19 T cell receptor beta chains were sequenced from one sample in a study of metastatic and nonmetastatic thyroid tumors (dated by TCRdb to 2019 to 2021). None of the patients had been given any treatment before thyroid surgery. The method behind the library was PCR. The listed sequencing device is Illumina HiSeq 4000. TCRdb trimmed the raw reads at Q25, called clones with MiXCR and kept productive beta chains. The table for this sample lists tens of thousands of clones; about 4% of them were counted only once. The ten largest make up more than 20% of the sample. Specimen: blood. These receptors came from a female donor with papillary thyroid cancer or a benign thyroid nodule (not recorded which). Some clones in this sample may be carry-over from other donors' samples.

In this sample, this clone turned up many times. This chain links TRBV7-2 with TRBJ2-7; tentatively, D is TRBD1 (6 bases). CDR1 and CDR2 (germline): SGHTA, FQGNSA. The V gene lost 5 bases and the J gene lost 3 bases, with 14 bases spanning the gap. This CDR3 is 14 amino acids long. The chain's CDR3 is CASSRRPGDYEQYF. In DNA form, the CDR3 reads TGTGCCAGCAGCCGCAGGCCAGGGGACTACGAGCAGTACTTC.

This clone has a count of ten or more. The chain is built from TRBV6-5 and TRBJ2-1; no definite D call. Germline CDR1 reads MNHEY; CDR2 reads SVGAGI. This CDR3 region has 13 residues. The germline V and J ends were trimmed by 0 bases and 13 bases, with 13 bases remaining between them. The CDR3 sequence is CASSYSKDHPQFF. DNA for the CDR3: TGTGCCAGCAGTTACTCGAAGGACCACCCTCAGTTCTTC.

The sample holds many counts of this clone. The chain employs TRBV7-8 and TRBJ1-6; 9 nucleotides agree with TRBD1. V lost 6 bases to trimming and J lost 9 bases; unmatched junction nucleotides: 3. In germline, CDR1 is SGHVS, CDR2 FQNEAQ. The CDR3 contains 13 residues. CDR3: CASSGDRVSPLHF. Written as DNA, the CDR3 is TGTGCCAGCAGTGGGGACAGGGTTTCACCCCTCCACTTT.

This clone has only a few counts. A much larger clone lies one base from this, so it may be a read error. The rearrangement joins TRBV5-4 to TRBJ1-5; D call uncertain. CDR1 is SGHNT, CDR2 YYREEE, per germline (reference sequence). The CDR3 has 13 residues. CDR3 protein: CASRLGDAQPQHF. For the CDR3, the DNA is TGTGCCAGCAGATTGGGAGACGCTCAGCCCCAGCATTTT.

This clone was detected only a few times. This may be a read error: a much more frequent sequence differs by one nucleotide. The chain joins TRBV5-1 to TRBJ2-5; 8 nucleotides line up with TRBD2. The length of the CDR3 is 18 residues. Unmatched junction bases numbered 13, after V lost 3 bases and J lost 0 bases. The germline V gene has CDR1 SGHRS and CDR2 YFSETQ. The CDR3 DNA sequence: TGCGCCAGCAGCTCTCGAACGAGTAGCGGGATGCACCAAGAGACCCAGTACTTC. It is translated as CASSSRTSSGMHQETQYF.

The sample holds a few counts of this clone. A much larger clone lies one base from this, so it may be a read error. The J gene is TRBJ2-7, the V gene TRBV5-5; 7 nucleotides match TRBD2. Germline lookup yields CDR1 SGHKS and CDR2 YYEKEE (reference sequence). With 6 bases clipped from V and 5 bases from J, the junction kept 14 bases outside the gene matches. The length of the CDR3 is 15 residues. The CDR3: CASIPLAVGPDEQYF. The CDR3 DNA sequence: TGTGCCAGCATCCCTCTAGCGGTAGGGCCGGACGAGCAGTACTTC.

This clone was detected ten times or more. This chain's CDR3 is CASSEPARIRYTF. Written as DNA, the CDR3 is TGTGCCAGCAGTGAACCCGCCCGAATTCGCTACACCTTC. The chain has TRBV2 and TRBJ1-2, with D unclear. The ends were cut back, 2 bases at V and 9 bases at J, with 13 bases in the middle. The CDR3 runs 13 residues. The V gene's germline CDR1 is SNHLY and CDR2 FYNNEI.

This clone is labeled medium-sized (0.01 to 0.1%). In DNA form, the CDR3 reads TGTGCCAGCACCACTAGCGGGAGGGCGGAGCAGTACTTC. This codes for CASTTSGRAEQYF. The rearrangement links TRBV28 to TRBJ2-7; 13 nucleotides line up with TRBD2. This CDR3 is built from 13 residues. Germline loops: CDR1 MDHEN, CDR2 SYDVKM. Trimming removed 7 bases from V and 7 bases from J; junction bases left unmatched: 4.

This clone was seen ten or more times. This chain uses TRBV20-1 with TRBJ2-7; D is perhaps TRBD1 (6 bases). This CDR3 spans 13 amino acids. Trimming took off 1 base at V and 6 bases at J, with 13 bases between the two ends. The germline CDR1 and CDR2 sequences are DFQATT and SNEGSKA (reference sequence). DNA for the CDR3: TGCAGTGCTAGAGTCCAGGGGACCCGCGAGCAGTACTTC. Encoded protein: CSARVQGTREQYF.

Many counts were recorded for this clone. A much more abundant neighbour one base away suggests this may be a read error. The CDR3: CAGSHGQGKRTDTQYF. CDR3 DNA: TGTGCCGGCAGTCATGGACAGGGAAAGAGGACAGATACGCAGTATTTT. This rearrangement joins TRBV6-9 to TRBJ2-3; 8 positions agree with TRBD1. The germline gives CDR1 MNHGY, CDR2 SVAAGI. The CDR3 length is 16 residues.

V usage is TRBV2 and J usage is TRBJ2-3; 8 positions agree with TRBD2. The germline CDR1 and CDR2 sequences are SNHLY and FYNNEI. The CDR3 is 18 residues long. With 7 bases clipped from V and 4 bases from J, the junction kept 19 bases outside the gene matches. CDR3 DNA sequence: TGTGCCAGCATCGTGCCCAGTGGGTCGGGAGGGCTGGCAGATACGCAGTATTTT. It translates to CASIVPSGSGGLADTQYF.

This clone was seen many times. This specimen includes other DNA sequences encoding the same CDR3. This chain uses TRBV28 with TRBJ1-1, with D possibly being TRBD1 (6 bases). Germline lookup yields CDR1 MDHEN and CDR2 SYDVKM. Trimming took off 3 bases at V and 3 bases at J, with 17 bases between the two ends. The CDR3 sequence is 16 residues long. The DNA for the CDR3 is TGTGCCAGCAGTTTTGGCAGGGGAGGCAGATACACTGAAGCTTTCTTT. It codes for CASSFGRGGRYTEAFF.

Only a few counts were recorded for this clone. The V gene is TRBV28, the J gene TRBJ2-1; D uncertain. CDR1 is MDHEN, CDR2 SYDVKM, per germline. CDR3 length equals 12 residues. Deletions cut 2 bases from V and 9 bases from J, with 8 bases between. CDR3 sequence (DNA): TGTGCCAGCAGTTTACGGAACAGTGAGCAGTTCTTC. It specifies CASSLRNSEQFF. Complete variable domain (other parts from reference TRBV28 and TRBJ2-1): DVKVTQSSRYLVKRTGEKVFLECVQDMDHENMFWYRQDPGLGLRLIYFSYDVKMKEKGDIPEGYSVSREKKERFSLILESASTNQTSMYLCASSLRNSEQFFGPGTRLTVL.

The V gene is TRBV5-6, the J gene TRBJ2-7, with D maybe TRBD1 (5 bases). Germline CDR1 is SGHDT and CDR2 is YYEEEE. The CDR3 totals 15 residues. Trimming removed 2 bases from V and 3 bases from J, with 15 bases in between. As DNA, the CDR3 is TGTGCCAGCAGCTTTGGCCCAGGGTCTAACTACGAGCAGTACTTC. Residues: CASSFGPGSNYEQYF.

This clone has ten or more counts. Written as DNA, the CDR3 is TGTGCCAGTAGTTACGGGACAGCGTCCTACGAGCAGTACTTC. Amino acids: CASSYGTASYEQYF. The J gene is TRBJ2-7, the V gene TRBV19; 7 nucleotides match TRBD1. From germline, CDR1 is LNHDA and CDR2 SQIVND (reference sequence). V shed 5 bases, J shed 1 base, and the junction held 5 bases outside the gene matches. This CDR3 has 14 amino acids.

The rearrangement uses TRBV2 and TRBJ1-6; D gene uncertain. The CDR3 is 15 residues long. The V gene's germline CDR1 is SNHLY and CDR2 FYNNEI. V shed 4 bases and J shed 10 bases, with 17 bases lying between them. The CDR3 loop reads CASSVDGVIRSPLHF. The CDR3 DNA reads TGTGCCAGCAGTGTCGACGGAGTTATAAGGTCACCCCTCCACTTT.

This clone occurred once. At one end the junction does not follow the germline gene, possibly because of a read error. The V gene is TRBV7-3, the J gene TRBJ2-3, with D perhaps matching TRBD1 (6 bases). Germline CDR1 SGHTA, CDR2 FQGTGA. This CDR3 is built from 15 residues. The CDR3: CASNLGAGVPDTQYF. CDR3 nucleotide sequence: TGTGCCAGCAACTTAGGGGCAGGGGTCCCAGATACGCAGTATTTT. Looking up the rest from reference TRBV7-3 and TRBJ2-3 gives the full variable domain: GAGVSQTPSNKVTEKGKYVELRCDPISGHTALYWYRQSLGQGPEFLIYFQGTGAADDSGLPNDRFFAVRPEGSVSTLKIQRTERGDSAVYLCASNLGAGVPDTQYFGPGTRLTVL.

This clone was found many times. The CDR3 spells CASSEQGSSREQYF. CDR3 DNA sequence: TGCGCCAGCAGCGAACAGGGGTCCTCCCGCGAGCAGTACTTC. The rearrangement uses TRBV5-1 and TRBJ2-7, with 7 bases that match TRBD1. The germline V gene has CDR1 SGHRS and CDR2 YFSETQ. The CDR3 runs to 14 residues. V was clipped by 4 bases and J by 6 bases; unmatched bases: 10. The whole variable domain, filled in from reference TRBV5-1 and TRBJ2-7, reads KAGVTQTPRYLIKTRGQQVTLSCSPISGHRSVSWYQQTPGQGLQFLFEYFSETQRNKGNFPGRFSGRQFSNSRSEMNVSTLELGDSALYLCASSEQGSSREQYFGPGTRLTVT.

This clone was found many times. CDR3 region: CASKVSGEQYGYTF. Here the CDR3 DNA reads TGTGCCAGCAAAGTTTCCGGAGAACAGTATGGCTACACCTTC. V usage is TRBV6-1 and J usage is TRBJ1-2; D not certain. The CDR3 totals 14 residues. V was shortened by 7 bases and J by 5 bases, with 17 bases between the two germline ends. Germline V gene sequence: CDR1 MNHNS, CDR2 SASEGT.